These 20 T cell receptor beta chains originate from one sample sequenced in a study of blood T cell repertoires in COVID-19. The table came from immunoSEQ multiplex PCR; TCRdb's copy has only in-frame clones and leaves some out. Here the sample spans some 83,000 clones, 80% to 85% being singletons. Sequencing input: peripheral blood. These receptors all stem from a man in his fifties or sixties with acute or convalescent COVID-19.

This clone is termed medium-sized. J is TRBJ2-7 and V is TRBV6-5; D might be TRBD2 (5 bases). The CDR3 totals 13 residues. Per the germline V gene, CDR1 is MNHEY and CDR2 is SVGAGI. V was trimmed by 6 bases and J by 2 bases, leaving 11 bases between them. The CDR3 DNA is TGTGCCAGCAGAACTACGGGGACCTACGAGCAGTACTTC. Amino acids: CASRTTGTYEQYF.

This clone came up once. The chain carries TRBV6-5 and TRBJ2-7; TRBD2 is a possible D gene (6 bases). Trimming took off 6 bases at V and 2 bases at J, with 11 bases between the two ends. The length of the CDR3 is 13 residues. From germline, CDR1 is MNHEY and CDR2 SVGAGI. DNA for the CDR3: TGTGCCAGCAGATTTCGGGAGACCTACGAGCAGTACTTC. It codes for CASRFRETYEQYF.

The chain recombines TRBV18 with TRBJ1-6, with a tentative D call TRBD1 (6 bases). Looked up from germline, CDR1 is KGHSH and CDR2 is LQKENI. V was shortened by 3 bases and J by 8 bases, with 11 bases between the two germline ends. This CDR3 is 14 amino acids long. This chain's CDR3 is CASSPGRGDSPLHF. Here the CDR3 DNA reads TGTGCCAGCTCACCGGGGAGGGGGGATTCACCCCTCCACTTT. The complete variable domain, with remaining parts taken from reference TRBV18 and TRBJ1-6, reads NAGVMQNPRHLVRRRGQEARLRCSPMKGHSHVYWYRQLPEEGLKFMVYLQKENIIDESGMPKERFSAEFPKEGPSILRIQQVVRGDSAAYFCASSPGRGDSPLHFGNGTRLTVT.

The chain combines TRBV7-9 with TRBJ1-1, with D possibly TRBD1 on 5 matching bases. The V end lost 1 base, the J end lost 5 bases, and 11 bases lay between the germline ends. The CDR3 is made up of 14 amino acids. Germline V CDR1 and CDR2: SEHNR, FQNEAQ (reference sequence). The DNA of the CDR3 is TGTGCCAGCAGCTTAGATCAGGGTCGAACTGAAGCTTTCTTT. It yields the protein CASSLDQGRTEAFF.

This clone occurred once. The rearrangement joins TRBV6-1 to TRBJ2-7, with 13 bases that match TRBD2. Germline V CDR1 and CDR2: MNHNS, SASEGT. This CDR3 contains 16 residues. J lost 4 bases, V lost 1 base, and 4 bases had no gene match. Here the CDR3 DNA reads TGTGCCAGCAGTGAAGAGACTAGCGGGGGGAATTACGAGCAGTACTTC. Translating it yields CASSEETSGGNYEQYF.

The chain has TRBV7-9 and TRBJ1-2; 11 nucleotides agree with TRBD1. The CDR3 totals 15 residues. V trimming: 7 bases; J trimming: 7 bases; junction bases outside the gene matches: 11. Germline loops: CDR1 SEHNR, CDR2 FQNEAQ (reference sequence). The CDR3 DNA follows: TGTGCCAGCACCCTACCAGGACAGGGGGCAAGTGGCTACACCTTC. Translating gives CASTLPGQGASGYTF.

The chain is built from TRBV6-1 and TRBJ1-5; unclear D gene. Germline V gives CDR1 MNHNS, CDR2 SASEGT. The V end was cut by 1 base, the J end by 2 bases, with 18 bases between. The CDR3 is made up of 18 amino acids. The DNA for the CDR3 is TGTGCCAGCAGTGAAGAAGGAGGAATCTCCCGGGGCAATCAGCCCCAGCATTTT. As protein: CASSEEGGISRGNQPQHF.

This chain links TRBV7-9 with TRBJ1-6, with 8 bases lining up with TRBD1. CDR1 and CDR2 (germline): SEHNR, FQNEAQ (reference sequence). Germline trimming cut 4 bases from V and 8 bases from J; bases unmatched to any gene: 7. The CDR3 sequence is 15 residues long. CDR3: CASSSIQGVYSPLHF. The CDR3 DNA reads as TGTGCCAGCAGCTCAATACAGGGGGTGTATTCACCCCTCCACTTT.

In its sample, this clone was seen a few times. V is TRBV24-1 and J is TRBJ2-1; the D is unclear. The CDR3 extends over 16 amino acids. Trimming pared 3 bases from V and 0 bases from J, leaving 11 bases between. Germline V CDR1 and CDR2: KGHDR, SFDVKD. CDR3 sequence: CATSDGSPSSYNEQFF. Written as DNA, the CDR3 is TGTGCCACCAGTGATGGCTCCCCAAGCTCCTACAATGAGCAGTTCTTC.

V usage is TRBV6-4 and J usage is TRBJ2-7; 10 bases align to TRBD2. The V gene's germline CDR1 is MRHNA and CDR2 SNTAGT. This CDR3 spans 15 amino acids. V lost 1 base, J lost 4 bases, and 4 bases stayed unmatched. The CDR3 here is CASSDCLAGAYEQYF. The CDR3 DNA follows: TGTGCCAGCAGTGACTGCCTAGCGGGAGCGTACGAGCAGTACTTC.

The genes are TRBV9 and TRBJ1-3; D remains ambiguous. V lost 0 bases and J lost 1, with 5 bases in between. The CDR3 sequence is 14 residues long. Germline V lookup: CDR1 SGDLS, CDR2 YYNGEE. The CDR3 DNA is TGTGCCAGCAGCGTAGGCCAGTCTGGAAACACCATATATTTT. As protein: CASSVGQSGNTIYF.

This clone came up once. The V gene is TRBV18, the J gene TRBJ2-7, with a weak D call TRBD1 (5 bases). Per the germline V gene, CDR1 is KGHSH and CDR2 is LQKENI. This CDR3 is built from 13 residues. The V gene lost 4 bases and the J gene lost 7 bases, with 14 bases spanning the gap. The CDR3 region has the DNA TGTGCCAGCTCACAGGCAGGGCTGAGGGAGCAGTACTTC. The encoded protein is CASSQAGLREQYF.

This rearrangement joins TRBV11-2 to TRBJ2-5; 9 positions match TRBD2. Germline values: CDR1 SGHAT, CDR2 FQNNGV. The CDR3 consists of 14 residues. V shed 5 bases, J shed 5 bases, and the junction held 6 bases outside the gene matches. CDR3 in amino acids: CASSISGSFETQYF. The CDR3 DNA is TGTGCCAGCAGCATTAGCGGGAGCTTTGAGACCCAGTACTTC.

This clone was seen more than once but under ten times. The rearrangement links TRBV3-1 (or the pseudogene TRBV3-2) to TRBJ2-7, with D perhaps matching TRBD2 (5 bases). The CDR3 is made up of 14 amino acids. Trimming pared 1 base from V and 0 bases from J, leaving 7 bases between. The germline gives CDR1 LGHDT, CDR2 YNNKEL (reference sequence). For the CDR3, the DNA is TGTGCCAGCAGCCAAGCGGGGAGCTCCTACGAGCAGTACTTC. Its protein product is CASSQAGSSYEQYF.

The V and J genes are TRBV21-1 and TRBJ2-3; no check of the table's D call, TRBD1, against the DNA was made. TRBV21-1 is classified as a pseudogene. This CDR3 contains 16 residues. CDR3 loop: CASSKVDRRCTDTQYF. The CDR3 region has the DNA TGTGCCAGCAGCAAAGTCGACAGAAGATGCACAGATACGCAGTATTTT.

The chain uses TRBV9 and TRBJ2-7; D gene unclear. The CDR3 length is 13 residues. Trimming removed 0 bases from V and 6 bases from J, with 10 bases in between. Germline values: CDR1 SGDLS, CDR2 YYNGEE. CDR3 loop: CASSVGQVSEQYF. As DNA, the CDR3 is TGTGCCAGCAGCGTAGGCCAGGTGAGCGAGCAGTACTTC.

The rearrangement joins TRBV12-5 to TRBJ2-1; 11 nucleotides agree with TRBD2. This CDR3 has 17 amino acids. Trimming at V came to 1 base and at J to 9 bases, leaving 11 bases not matched to a gene. Germline V lookup: CDR1 LGHNT, CDR2 FRNRAP. The DNA of the CDR3 is TGTGCTAGTGGTTTGGCAAGGGTAGCGGGGGGGCAGCGTGAGCAGTTCTTC. This encodes CASGLARVAGGQREQFF.

CDR3 coding DNA: TGTGCTAGTGGTTTGGACAGCTACGAGCAGTACTTC. Residues: CASGLDSYEQYF. The V call is TRBV12-5, the J call TRBJ2-7; D call uncertain. Germline V CDR1 and CDR2: LGHNT, FRNRAP. The V and J ends lost 1 base and 3 bases respectively, with 4 bases between them. The CDR3 runs 12 residues.

V is TRBV19 and J is TRBJ2-7; 8 positions match TRBD1. Germline-derived CDR1 and CDR2 are LNHDA and SQIVND (reference sequence). The CDR3 runs 15 residues. Trimming at V came to 6 bases and at J to 2 bases, leaving 9 bases not matched to a gene. CDR3 in DNA: TGTGCCAGTAGGGCCGGGACAGGATTTACCTACGAGCAGTACTTC. This sequence encodes CASRAGTGFTYEQYF. Full variable domain (missing parts from reference TRBV19 and TRBJ2-7): DGGITQSPKYLFRKEGQNVTLSCEQNLNHDAMYWYRQDPGQGLRLIYYSQIVNDFQKGDIAEGYSVSREKKESFPLTVTSAQKNPTAFYLCASRAGTGFTYEQYFGPGTRLTVT.

The rearrangement joins TRBV27 to TRBJ2-7; 9 bases fit TRBD1. With 5 bases clipped from V and 6 bases from J, the junction kept 11 bases outside the gene matches. CDR3 length: 15 residues. CDR1 and CDR2 (germline): MNHEY, SMNVEV (reference sequence). The CDR3 sequence is CASSTPGQGFGEQYF. CDR3 coding DNA: TGTGCCAGCAGTACACCGGGACAGGGTTTTGGCGAGCAGTACTTC.